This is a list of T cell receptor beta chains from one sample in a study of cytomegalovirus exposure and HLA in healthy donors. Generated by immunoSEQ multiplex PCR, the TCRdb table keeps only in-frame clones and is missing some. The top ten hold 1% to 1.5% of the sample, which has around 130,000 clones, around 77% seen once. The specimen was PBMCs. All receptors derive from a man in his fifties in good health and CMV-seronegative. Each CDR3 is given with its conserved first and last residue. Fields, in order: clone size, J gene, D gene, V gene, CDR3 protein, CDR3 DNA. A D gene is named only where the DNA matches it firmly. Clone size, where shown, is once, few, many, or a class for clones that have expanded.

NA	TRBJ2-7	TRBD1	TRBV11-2	CASSFGDRPSYEQYF	TGTGCCAGCAGCTTCGGGGACAGACCCTCCTACGAGCAGTACTTC
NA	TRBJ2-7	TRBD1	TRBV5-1	CASSESSGTGGIYEQYF	TGCGCCAGCAGCGAATCCTCCGGAACAGGGGGCATTTACGAGCAGTACTTC
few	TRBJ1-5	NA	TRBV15	CATSRDRRPPQHF	TGTGCCACCAGCAGAGATCGCAGGCCGCCCCAGCATTTT
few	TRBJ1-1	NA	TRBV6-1	CASSEAGGKNTEAFF	TGTGCCAGCAGTGAAGCGGGGGGGAAGAACACTGAAGCTTTCTTT
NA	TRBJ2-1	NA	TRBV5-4	CASSLVGGLIAYNEQFF	TGTGCCAGCAGCTTAGTTGGAGGACTGATAGCCTACAATGAGCAGTTCTTC
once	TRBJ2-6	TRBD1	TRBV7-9	CASSFGQGVSGANVLTF	TGTGCCAGCAGCTTCGGACAGGGGGTCTCTGGGGCCAACGTCCTGACTTTC
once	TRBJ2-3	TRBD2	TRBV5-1	CASSLSGSGVGTDTQYF	TGCGCCAGCAGCCTAAGCGGGAGTGGGGTAGGCACAGATACGCAGTATTTT
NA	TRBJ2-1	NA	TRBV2	CASSVEYGAADEQFF	TGTGCCAGCAGTGTGGAGTACGGAGCCGCGGATGAGCAGTTCTTC
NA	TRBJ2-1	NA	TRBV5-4	CASSFRLATNEQFF	TGTGCCAGCAGCTTTAGGCTAGCAACCAATGAGCAGTTCTTC
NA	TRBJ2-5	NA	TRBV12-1	CASSFVGRETQYF	TGTGCCAGCAGCTTTGTCGGGAGGGAGACCCAGTACTTC
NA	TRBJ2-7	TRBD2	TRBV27	CASRVTSGTSSYEQYF	TGTGCCAGCAGGGTGACTAGCGGTACAAGCTCCTACGAGCAGTACTTC
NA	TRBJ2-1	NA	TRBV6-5	CASSYSGGADNEQFF	TGTGCCAGCAGTTACTCGGGGGGGGCCGACAATGAGCAGTTCTTC
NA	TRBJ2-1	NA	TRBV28	CASSSFRESSYNEQFF	TGTGCCAGCAGTTCTTTCCGGGAGAGTTCCTACAATGAGCAGTTCTTC
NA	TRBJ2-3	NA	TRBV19	CASSIASAGDTQYF	TGTGCCAGTAGTATAGCGTCTGCGGGAGATACGCAGTATTTT
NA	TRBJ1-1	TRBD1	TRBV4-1	CASSQDFFDPSGGFTEAFF	TGCGCCAGCAGCCAAGATTTTTTTGATCCGTCAGGGGGGTTCACTGAAGCTTTCTTT
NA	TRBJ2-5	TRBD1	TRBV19	CASSPGTGGPETQYF	TGTGCCAGTAGTCCAGGGACAGGGGGCCCAGAGACCCAGTACTTC